Sequencing of this T cell receptor (beta chain) was carried out in a study of blood T cell repertoires in COVID-19. Study background: PBMCs, B-cell-depleted T cells, or T cells provided the cDNA or gDNA that made up the material.

Assay used: immunoSEQ multiplex PCR; TCRdb lists only in-frame clones, some missing. There are roughly 200,000 clones in the sample; 88% occur only once, and 3.5% to 4.5% lies in the top ten. CDR1 MDHEN and CDR2 SYDVKM come from the germline V gene. This CDR3 spans 19 amino acids. V dropped 6 bases and J dropped 5; count of bases not matched to a gene: 22. Specimen: peripheral blood. This chain connects TRBV28 to TRBJ2-1, with 7 bases identical to TRBD2. The TCR was taken from a woman in her twenties or thirties with acute or convalescent COVID-19. The CDR3 loop is CASSHGLGLGSLFDNEQFF. The CDR3 region has the DNA TGTGCCAGCAGCCATGGACTAGGTTTGGGTTCTTTGTTCGACAATGAGCAGTTCTTC.